This is a list of T cell receptor beta chains from one sample in a study of control samples from healthy donors and cancer patients. The method was immunoSEQ multiplex PCR; TCRdb's version includes in-frame clones alone and lacks a portion of them. The table has about 160,000 clones, about 90% seen once. The sample comprised blood. The source is a man aged 25 to 45 in good health. Each CDR3 is given with its conserved first and last residue. D genes are given only for firm matches. Where a row states a size, it is once, few, many or the class of an expanded clone; other rows omit it.

.,TRBV6-2/TRBV6-3,.,TRBJ1-1,CASSPPELNTEAFF,TGTGCCAGCAGCCCCCCAGAGCTGAACACTGAAGCTTTCTTT
TRBD2,TRBV5-1,.,TRBJ2-1,CASSPPSSGSLNEQFF,TGCGCCAGCAGCCCCCCGTCTAGCGGGAGTTTGAATGAGCAGTTCTTC
TRBD1,TRBV3-1/TRBV3-2,once,TRBJ2-7,CASSQQGQGYEQYF,TGTGCCAGCAGCCAACAAGGACAGGGTTACGAGCAGTACTTC
TRBD1,TRBV5-1,once,TRBJ2-7,CASSLGQGASYEQYF,TGCGCCAGCAGCTTGGGCCAGGGGGCTTCCTACGAGCAGTACTTC
.,TRBV3-1/TRBV3-2,.,TRBJ2-7,CASSQSELRASYEQYF,TGTGCCAGCAGCCAAAGTGAGCTTCGAGCTTCCTACGAGCAGTACTTC
TRBD1,TRBV6-7,once,TRBJ2-7,CASTLTGTEPYEQYF,TGTGCCAGCACATTAACCGGGACAGAACCCTACGAGCAGTACTTC
.,TRBV30,once,TRBJ2-3,CAWSAGGGGTDTQYF,TGTGCCTGGAGTGCAGGGGGGGGTGGCACAGATACGCAGTATTTT
.,TRBV2,.,TRBJ1-1,CASSMALRTLNTEAFF,TGTGCCAGCAGTATGGCCCTTAGGACACTTAACACTGAAGCTTTCTTT
.,TRBV6-5,.,TRBJ2-1,CASSWGKREFF,TGTGCCAGCAGTTGGGGTAAACGTGAGTTCTTC
TRBD1,TRBV3-1/TRBV3-2,.,TRBJ1-2,CASSPTGGGGGYTF,TGTGCCAGCAGCCCTACAGGGGGCGGAGGAGGCTACACCTTC
TRBD1,TRBV11-2,.,TRBJ2-2,CASSVGQGGTGELFF,TGTGCCAGCAGCGTGGGACAGGGGGGGACCGGGGAGCTGTTTTTT
.,TRBV5-4,.,TRBJ2-5,CASSVTFSQETQYF,TGTGCCAGCAGCGTTACTTTTTCCCAAGAGACCCAGTACTTC
TRBD1,TRBV28,once,TRBJ1-5,CASSPTAGGFNQPQHF,TGTGCCAGCAGCCCTACCGCAGGGGGCTTCAATCAGCCCCAGCATTTT
.,TRBV7-2,.,TRBJ1-1,CASRLVNMGNTEAFF,TGTGCCAGCAGACTCGTAAACATGGGGAACACTGAAGCTTTCTTT
.,TRBV7-9,few,TRBJ1-1,CASSLEANTEAFF,TGTGCCAGCAGCTTAGAAGCAAACACTGAAGCTTTCTTT
.,TRBV16,.,TRBJ1-1,CASSRHDGLGETEAFF,TGTGCCAGCAGCCGACATGATGGGCTTGGGGAGACTGAAGCTTTCTTT
TRBD1,TRBV9,once,TRBJ1-2,CASSVATGENYGYTF,TGTGCCAGCAGCGTAGCGACAGGGGAAAACTATGGCTACACCTTC
.,TRBV10-3,medium-sized,TRBJ2-1,CAIRFGGTLYNEQFF,TGTGCCATCAGGTTCGGAGGGACTCTCTACAATGAGCAGTTCTTC
.,TRBV7-9,.,TRBJ2-7,CASSPTTYEQYF,TGTGCCAGCAGCCCTACTACCTACGAGCAGTACTTC
.,TRBV11-2,.,TRBJ1-2,CASSASDQATNGYTF,TGTGCCAGCAGCGCATCGGACCAAGCCACAAATGGCTACACCTTC
.,TRBV4-1,.,TRBJ1-1,CASSQEGGDAFF,TGCGCCAGCAGCCAAGAGGGAGGGGACGCTTTCTTT
.,TRBV6-5,.,TRBJ2-7,CASSSSNEQYF,TGTGCCAGCAGCTCCTCAAACGAGCAGTACTTC
.,TRBV7-9,.,TRBJ1-4,CASSLGRGYGATNEKLFF,TGTGCCAGCAGCTTAGGGCGAGGTTATGGAGCAACTAATGAAAAACTGTTTTTT
.,TRBV5-4,.,TRBJ1-6,CASSLAGGANNNSPLHF,TGTGCCAGCAGCTTGGCTGGAGGGGCGAATAACAATTCACCCCTCCACTTT
.,TRBV7-9,.,TRBJ1-3,CASSSGWNTIYF,TGTGCCAGCAGCTCAGGATGGAACACCATATATTTT
.,TRBV2,.,TRBJ2-3,CASSAGGSTDTQYF,TGTGCCAGCAGTGCGGGGGGCAGCACAGATACGCAGTATTTT
.,TRBV28,once,TRBJ1-6,CASRKGKEKPLHF,TGTGCCAGCAGAAAAGGGAAGGAGAAGCCCCTCCACTTT
TRBD1,TRBV7-9,once,TRBJ1-2,CASSSGQAPLGNYGYTF,TGTGCCAGCAGCTCCGGACAGGCTCCCTTGGGTAACTATGGCTACACCTTC
.,TRBV3-1/TRBV3-2,.,TRBJ1-4,CASSLGTSTNEKLFF,TGTGCCAGCAGCCTAGGGACTTCAACTAATGAAAAACTGTTTTTT
.,TRBV28,.,TRBJ1-1,CASSMAAEAFF,TGTGCCAGCAGTATGGCTGCGGAAGCTTTCTTT
.,TRBV18,.,TRBJ1-1,CASSPQTTNTEAFF,TGTGCCAGCTCACCACAGACAACCAACACTGAAGCTTTCTTT
.,TRBV5-1,.,TRBJ2-7,CATINYEQYF,TGCGCCACCATTAACTACGAGCAGTACTTC
TRBD1,TRBV9,once,TRBJ2-2,CASSVTGGTGELFF,TGTGCCAGCAGCGTAACAGGGGGCACCGGGGAGCTGTTTTTT
.,TRBV7-9,.,TRBJ2-7,CASSSRAAPVAENYEQYF,TGTGCCAGCAGCTCTCGTGCAGCACCAGTCGCCGAAAACTACGAGCAGTACTTC
TRBD2,TRBV19,.,TRBJ2-3,CASSIGLADTDTQYF,TGTGCCAGTAGTATAGGACTAGCGGACACAGATACGCAGTATTTT
TRBD1,TRBV19,.,TRBJ2-6,CASSLTGQGYRVGANVLTF,TGTGCCAGTAGTTTAACGGGACAGGGCTACCGGGTTGGGGCCAACGTCCTGACTTTC
.,TRBV5-1,few,TRBJ2-3,CASSPGLRWTDTQYF,TGCGCCAGCAGCCCGGGACTCCGGTGGACAGATACGCAGTATTTT
.,TRBV19,.,TRBJ1-1,CASLPLGELNTEAFF,TGTGCCAGCCTACCACTGGGAGAATTGAACACTGAAGCTTTCTTT
.,TRBV4-1,once,TRBJ2-1,CASSQAEGRIGEQFF,TGCGCCAGCAGCCAAGCTGAGGGACGTATCGGTGAGCAGTTCTTC
.,TRBV6-5,.,TRBJ1-5,CASSPRGLSNQPQHF,TGTGCCAGCAGTCCGCGGGGCCTTAGCAATCAGCCCCAGCATTTT
TRBD1,TRBV29-1,.,TRBJ1-1,CSVRQGGGGEAFF,TGCAGCGTTAGACAGGGAGGGGGTGGTGAAGCTTTCTTT
.,TRBV19,once,TRBJ1-5,CASSIRGDHQPQHF,TGTGCCAGTAGTATAAGGGGTGATCATCAGCCCCAGCATTTT
.,TRBV30,.,TRBJ2-7,CAWSLGGWEQYF,TGTGCCTGGAGTTTGGGCGGGTGGGAGCAGTACTTC
TRBD2,TRBV6-2/TRBV6-3,.,TRBJ2-5,CASSQGTSGRQETQYF,TGTGCCAGCAGCCAAGGGACTAGCGGGAGGCAAGAGACCCAGTACTTC
.,TRBV2,.,TRBJ1-5,CASSSNQPQHF,TGTGCCAGCAGCTCCAATCAGCCCCAGCATTTT
TRBD2,TRBV7-9,.,TRBJ2-1,CASSLKLAGGNNEQFF,TGTGCCAGCAGCCTAAAGCTAGCGGGGGGAAACAATGAGCAGTTCTTC
.,TRBV5-1,.,TRBJ1-5,CASSLDVNSNQPQHF,TGCGCCAGCAGCTTGGACGTTAATAGCAATCAGCCCCAGCATTTT
.,TRBV5-1,.,TRBJ2-5,CASSLVYGKGETQYF,TGCGCCAGCAGCTTGGTGTATGGGAAGGGGGAGACCCAGTACTTC
TRBD1,TRBV11-2,.,TRBJ2-1,CASSLAPGQSYNEQFF,TGTGCCAGCAGCTTAGCACCGGGACAGTCCTACAATGAGCAGTTCTTC
TRBD1,TRBV9,.,TRBJ1-1,CASSATKTGLEAFF,TGTGCCAGCAGCGCAACCAAGACAGGGCTCGAAGCTTTCTTT
.,TRBV6-6,.,TRBJ2-1,CASSTRPGHEQFF,TGTGCCAGCAGCACAAGACCGGGGCATGAGCAGTTCTTC
TRBD1,TRBV18,.,TRBJ1-5,CASSPGTAFSNQPQHF,TGTGCCAGCTCACCAGGGACAGCCTTCTCTAATCAGCCCCAGCATTTT
TRBD2,TRBV18,few,TRBJ2-5,CASSPRGSGDYQETQYF,TGTGCCAGCTCACCCAGGGGTAGCGGGGACTATCAAGAGACCCAGTACTTC
TRBD2,TRBV27,.,TRBJ2-5,CASSRREGETQYF,TGTGCCAGCAGTAGGCGGGAGGGAGAGACCCAGTACTTC